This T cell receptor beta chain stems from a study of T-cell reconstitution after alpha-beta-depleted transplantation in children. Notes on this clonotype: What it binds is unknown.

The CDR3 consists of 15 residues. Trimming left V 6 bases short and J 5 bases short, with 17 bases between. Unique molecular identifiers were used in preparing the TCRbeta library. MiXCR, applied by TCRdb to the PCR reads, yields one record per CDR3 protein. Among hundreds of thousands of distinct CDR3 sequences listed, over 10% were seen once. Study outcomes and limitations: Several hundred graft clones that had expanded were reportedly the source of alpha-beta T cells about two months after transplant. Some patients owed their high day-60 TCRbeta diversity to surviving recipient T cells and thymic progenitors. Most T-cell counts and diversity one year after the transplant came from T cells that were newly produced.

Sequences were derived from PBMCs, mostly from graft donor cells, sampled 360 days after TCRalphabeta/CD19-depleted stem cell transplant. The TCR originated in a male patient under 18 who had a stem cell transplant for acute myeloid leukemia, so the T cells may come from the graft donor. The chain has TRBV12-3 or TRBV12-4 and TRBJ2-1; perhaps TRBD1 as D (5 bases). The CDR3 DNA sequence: TGTGCCAGCAGGGCCGGCAGGGTTAAGGACAATGAGCAGTTCTTC. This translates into CASRAGRVKDNEQFF.